This TCR beta chain is from a study of T cell responses to AZD1222 COVID-19 vaccine. Study-level points and caveats: Repertoires were obtained only post-peak T cell response. In a largely white British group with more females than males, clonal diversity was possibly underestimated.

Turning to this clone: As yet, its antigen is unknown.

Here immunoSEQ multiplex PCR was the method, and the copy in TCRdb shows in-frame clones only, minus some. The profile shows 100,000 or so clones, more than 75% of them singletons. The material was peripheral blood, obtained 28 days after the second AZD1222 dose. The clonotype comes from an adult who received the AZD1222 COVID-19 vaccine.

In DNA, the CDR3 is TGTGCCAGCAGCGTAAGGGTATCCTACGAGCAGTACTTC. Translation gives CASSVRVSYEQYF. The chain has TRBV9 and TRBJ2-7; D unclear. This CDR3 spans 13 amino acids. Germline loops: CDR1 SGDLS, CDR2 YYNGEE. V lost 1 base to trimming and J lost 1 base, with 6 bases between them.